This T cell receptor beta chain was captured by sequencing in a study of blood T cell repertoires in COVID-19. Across the whole study: The samples span acute and convalescent COVID-19 from the United States, Italy and Spain. PBMCs, B-cell-depleted T cells, or T cells provided the cDNA or gDNA that made up the material.

Authors' data handling: Amplification of reference gene primers provided the estimated nucleated cell counts. Only in-frame clones appear in the TCRdb table, and some are missing; sequencing was by immunoSEQ multiplex PCR. For V, J and clone size, that table is used; D and trimming come from the DNA. The data show about 240,000 clones, with about four fifths seen just once and over 7.5% held by the top ten. This clone has a handful of counts. This clonotype was sampled from a woman of 80 years or more with acute or convalescent COVID-19. Sample: peripheral blood.

The chain's CDR3 is CASSQEPTSGGASDTQYF. CDR3 nucleotides: TGCGCCAGCAGCCAAGAGCCGACTAGCGGGGGGGCCTCAGATACGCAGTATTTT. The gene calls are TRBV4-1 and TRBJ2-3; 14 nucleotides agree with TRBD2. Germline CDR1 reads MGHRA; CDR2 reads YSYEKL. The CDR3 loop spans 18 amino acids. V was pared by 0 bases and J by 4 bases, with 6 bases of the junction left unmatched.